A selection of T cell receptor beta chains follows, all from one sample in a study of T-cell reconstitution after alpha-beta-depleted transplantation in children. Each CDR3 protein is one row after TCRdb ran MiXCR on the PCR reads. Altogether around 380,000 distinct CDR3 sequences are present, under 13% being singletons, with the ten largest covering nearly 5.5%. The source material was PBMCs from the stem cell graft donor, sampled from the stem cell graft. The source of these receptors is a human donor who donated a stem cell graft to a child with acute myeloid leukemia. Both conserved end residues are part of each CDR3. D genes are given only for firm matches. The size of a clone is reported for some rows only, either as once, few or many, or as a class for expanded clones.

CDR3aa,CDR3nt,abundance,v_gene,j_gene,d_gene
CSVSLLAGFNNEQFF,TGCAGCGTGTCCTTGCTAGCGGGATTCAACAATGAGCAGTTCTTC,.,TRBV29-1,TRBJ2-1,TRBD2
CASSLSPGTQYF,TGTGCCAGCAGCTTAAGTCCGGGGACGCAGTATTTT,.,TRBV7-3,TRBJ2-3,.
CASSFTDSTEAFF,TGTGCCAGCAGCTTCACAGACTCCACTGAAGCTTTCTTT,many,TRBV7-9,TRBJ1-1,.
CASIRTESTDTQYF,TGCGCCAGCATCCGGACGGAAAGCACAGATACGCAGTATTTT,many,TRBV5-1,TRBJ2-3,.
CSAKAAGSYNEQFF,TGCAGTGCTAAGGCGGCAGGGTCCTACAATGAGCAGTTCTTC,.,TRBV20-1,TRBJ2-1,.
CASSYRAGGDQPQHF,TGTGCCAGCAGTTACAGGGCAGGAGGCGATCAGCCCCAGCATTTT,few,TRBV12-3/TRBV12-4,TRBJ1-5,.
CASSWDGTAGGYTF,TGTGCCAGCAGCTGGGACGGGACAGCGGGAGGCTACACCTTC,many,TRBV5-5,TRBJ1-2,TRBD1
CASSHRGTEAFF,TGCGCCAGCAGCCATCGGGGAACTGAAGCTTTCTTT,many,TRBV4-3,TRBJ1-1,.
CASSSFDSMNTEAFF,TGTGCCAGCAGCTCCTTTGACAGTATGAACACTGAAGCTTTCTTT,many,TRBV7-8,TRBJ1-1,.
CSGSGGPANTEAFF,TGCAGCGGATCGGGAGGCCCTGCAAACACTGAAGCTTTCTTT,.,TRBV29-1,TRBJ1-1,.
CASSNLGGAGNLDTQYF,TGTGCCAGCAGCAACCTCGGGGGGGCAGGGAATTTGGATACGCAGTATTTT,many,TRBV7-2,TRBJ2-3,TRBD2
CASSLAQTEQYF,TGTGCCAGCAGCTTAGCCCAGACCGAGCAGTACTTC,few,TRBV7-2,TRBJ2-7,.
CASRHNPTTINSPLHF,TGCGCCAGCAGACATAATCCCACGACCATTAATTCACCCCTCCACTTT,few,TRBV5-1,TRBJ1-6,.
CASSPTGRLSYEQYF,TGTGCCAGCAGCCCTACAGGGCGCCTCTCCTACGAGCAGTACTTC,.,TRBV28,TRBJ2-7,.
CSASHSGGAWGEQFF,TGCAGTGCTAGCCATAGCGGGGGGGCCTGGGGGGAGCAGTTCTTC,few,TRBV20-1,TRBJ2-1,TRBD2
CASSLGGTQYF,TGTGCCAGCAGTTTAGGTGGGACCCAGTACTTC,many,TRBV27,TRBJ2-5,.
CASRGGTSGAYEQYF,TGTGCCAGCAGGGGAGGGACTAGCGGGGCCTACGAGCAGTACTTC,few,TRBV7-2,TRBJ2-7,TRBD2
CASSQRGRGGTGELFF,TGTGCCAGCAGTCAGAGGGGGCGGGGTGGCACCGGGGAGCTGTTTTTT,few,TRBV6-1,TRBJ2-2,.
CSAIQGNKQYF,TGCAGCGCAATACAGGGGAACAAGCAGTACTTC,.,TRBV29-1,TRBJ2-7,TRBD1
CSAISPYNNEQFF,TGCAGTGCTATTTCACCTTATAATAATGAGCAGTTCTTC,few,TRBV20-1,TRBJ2-1,.
CASHHTDFEETQYF,TGTGCCAGCCACCACACGGACTTTGAAGAGACCCAGTACTTC,.,TRBV6-1,TRBJ2-5,.
CASSTAGGQDTQYF,TGCGCCAGCAGCACAGCGGGGGGGCAAGATACGCAGTATTTT,.,TRBV5-1,TRBJ2-3,TRBD2
CSLIPEGGGETQYF,TGCAGCTTAATACCCGAGGGGGGCGGGGAGACCCAGTACTTC,few,TRBV29-1,TRBJ2-5,.
CASSVFGQPQHF,TGTGCCAGCAGTGTTTTCGGCCAGCCCCAGCATTTT,many,TRBV12-3/TRBV12-4,TRBJ1-5,.
CASSPGQHNSPLHF,TGTGCCAGCAGTCCGGGACAGCATAATTCACCCCTCCACTTT,few,TRBV6-1,TRBJ1-6,TRBD1
CASSFHGDSGDSYNEQFF,TGTGCCAGCAGCTTCCACGGGGACAGTGGAGATTCCTACAATGAGCAGTTCTTC,few,TRBV7-8,TRBJ2-1,TRBD1
CASSLFDGSYEQYF,TGTGCCAGCAGTTTATTCGATGGTTCCTACGAGCAGTACTTC,.,TRBV27,TRBJ2-7,.
CASSPFRLAAHEQFF,TGTGCCAGCAGCCCTTTCAGACTAGCGGCCCATGAGCAGTTCTTC,.,TRBV7-8,TRBJ2-1,TRBD2
CSVEAPSLTGPYTDTQYF,TGCAGCGTTGAAGCCCCCTCCCTCACTGGACCATACACAGATACGCAGTATTTT,few,TRBV29-1,TRBJ2-3,.
CSVPASQGYEAFF,TGCAGCGTGCCAGCCTCGCAGGGTTATGAAGCTTTCTTT,.,TRBV29-1,TRBJ1-1,.
CSVESFPVEGIYNEQFF,TGCAGCGTTGAGTCATTCCCAGTCGAGGGGATTTACAATGAGCAGTTCTTC,.,TRBV29-1,TRBJ2-1,.
CASKGLAGNTGELFF,TGTGCCAGCAAAGGACTAGCGGGGAACACCGGGGAGCTGTTTTTT,.,TRBV2,TRBJ2-2,TRBD2
CASSSQRGEETQYF,TGTGCCAGCAGCTCCCAGCGGGGGGAAGAGACCCAGTACTTC,.,TRBV7-2,TRBJ2-5,TRBD2
CASSLQEGVYNEQFF,TGTGCCAGCAGTTTGCAGGAGGGAGTCTACAATGAGCAGTTCTTC,few,TRBV12-3/TRBV12-4,TRBJ2-1,.
CSVDRGRGEKLFF,TGCAGCGTTGACAGGGGACGGGGTGAAAAACTGTTTTTT,.,TRBV29-1,TRBJ1-4,.
CASSQDPLGESTDTQYF,TGTGCCAGCAGCCAAGACCCTCTGGGGGAGAGCACAGATACGCAGTATTTT,few,TRBV14,TRBJ2-3,.
CASSQGGSGTGELFF,TGTGCCAGCAGCCAAGGGGGCTCGGGCACCGGGGAGCTGTTTTTT,few,TRBV4-2,TRBJ2-2,.
CASSPGPSSHEQYF,TGCGCCAGCAGCCCGGGACCAAGCTCCCACGAGCAGTACTTC,.,TRBV5-1,TRBJ2-7,.
CASSDPVKGYTF,TGTGCCAGCAGTGACCCCGTGAAGGGCTACACCTTC,few,TRBV6-5,TRBJ1-2,.
CASSLAGLAGVTDTQYF,TGTGCCAGCAGTTTGGCGGGACTAGCGGGAGTCACAGATACGCAGTATTTT,many,TRBV28,TRBJ2-3,TRBD2
CATSDRGRNEQYF,TGTGCCACTTCGGACAGGGGGCGAAACGAGCAGTACTTC,.,TRBV6-2/TRBV6-3,TRBJ2-7,TRBD1
CASSLASGGGTDTQYF,TGCGCCAGCAGCTTGGCGAGCGGGGGAGGCACAGATACGCAGTATTTT,.,TRBV5-1,TRBJ2-3,TRBD2
CASSDGGGYTDTQYF,TGCGCCAGCAGTGATGGAGGGGGTTACACAGATACGCAGTATTTT,few,TRBV10-2,TRBJ2-3,.
CSARGVAGSYEQYF,TGCAGTGCTAGGGGGGTCGCGGGCTCCTACGAGCAGTACTTC,few,TRBV20-1,TRBJ2-7,.
CASSGPGLAVGTEQFF,TGTGCCAGCAGTGGACCGGGACTAGCGGTAGGGACTGAGCAGTTCTTC,.,TRBV2,TRBJ2-1,TRBD2
CASSHATGPTGGYTF,TGTGCCAGCAGCCACGCGACAGGTCCCACGGGTGGCTACACCTTC,once,TRBV7-9,TRBJ1-2,.
CASSLWPWVPDTQYF,TGCGCCAGCAGCTTGTGGCCCTGGGTTCCAGATACGCAGTATTTT,few,TRBV5-1,TRBJ2-3,.
CASFYGGGQPQHF,TGTGCCAGCTTCTATGGGGGCGGTCAGCCCCAGCATTTT,few,TRBV6-1,TRBJ1-5,.
CASSVDRGEKLFF,TGTGCCAGCAGTGTAGACAGGGGTGAAAAACTGTTTTTT,few,TRBV12-3/TRBV12-4,TRBJ1-4,TRBD1
CASSQGGLGRNSNQPQHF,TGTGCCAGCAGCCAAGGGGGGCTTGGGCGGAATAGCAATCAGCCCCAGCATTTT,.,TRBV4-2,TRBJ1-5,.
CASSSPTLARPQYF,TGTGCCAGCAGCTCCCCCACCCTAGCCCGCCCCCAGTACTTC,.,TRBV7-2,TRBJ2-5,.
CASSLSDNVHNEQFF,TGTGCCAGCAGTTTATCTGATAACGTGCACAATGAGCAGTTCTTC,many,TRBV12-3/TRBV12-4,TRBJ2-1,.
CASSLRVRETQYF,TGTGCCAGCAGCTTGAGGGTGAGGGAGACCCAGTACTTC,many,TRBV5-6,TRBJ2-5,.
CASTEGAGQPQHF,TGTGCCAGCACCGAGGGGGCCGGTCAGCCCCAGCATTTT,many,TRBV6-1,TRBJ1-5,TRBD1